This TCR beta chain was identified in a study of shared clonotypes between healthy human individuals. The study, taken as a whole, reports: Sequencing of the sorted subsets was shown by rarefaction to be incomplete despite large depth. Clonotypes shared by all four donors outscored non-shared clonotypes in generation probability.

The CDR3 contains 17 residues. This clone came up once. Its target is unknown. Source study methods: Sequence data from immunoSEQ were junction-only and lacked quality scores; consequently, filtering differed. The protocol was immunoSEQ multiplex PCR, while the TCRdb copy is restricted to in-frame clones and leaves out a portion. V and J calls and clone size are given by that table; D and trimming were obtained from the DNA. Of about 2.3 million clones in the sample, 80% to 95% were seen once. Healthy and HIV-negative, the adult donors had no recent acute infections or vaccinations. Sample: naive CD4+ T cells from PBMCs. Indicated subset: CD45RA+ positively selected. V gene TRBV12-2 combines with J gene TRBJ2-1. TRBV12-2 represents a pseudogene. The TCR originated in a man younger than 30 in good health. Some clones in this sample may be carry-over from other donors' samples. The CDR3 protein is CASRLARGDGQSNEQFF. For the CDR3, the DNA is TGTGCAAGTCGCTTAGCGAGGGGGGATGGGCAGAGTAATGAGCAGTTCTTC.